The source of this T cell receptor (beta chain) is a study of PD-L1 blockade in urothelial cancer. CDR3 length equals 14 residues. Trimming pared 0 bases from V and 2 bases from J, leaving 6 bases between. The V gene's germline CDR1 is LNHNV and CDR2 YYDKDF (reference sequence). The data were produced by immunoSEQ multiplex PCR, yet TCRdb's version contains in-frame clones alone and is incomplete. The repertoire includes some 100,000 clones, 89% of them detected once, and over 0.95% sits in the top ten. Time point reported: pretreatment peripheral blood. The starting material was PBMCs, obtained around atezolizumab (anti-PD-L1) treatment. The receptor was isolated from a woman older than 75 with urothelial cancer. The V gene is TRBV15, the J gene TRBJ2-3; D ambiguous. CDR3: CATSRDQDTDTQYF. CDR3 nucleotide sequence: TGTGCCACCAGCAGAGATCAGGACACAGATACGCAGTATTTT.